What follows are 8 T cell receptor beta chains derived from one specimen sequenced in a study of blood T cells in healthy people across ages. Sample-barcoded 5' priming and a J-beta primer mix drove a second PCR of roughly 7 to 11 cycles. One entry per CDR3 protein, called by TCRdb with MiXCR from the 5' RACE reads. Here the sample spans about 1.4 million distinct CDR3 sequences, approximately 59% being singletons. Sequenced sample: blood. The receptors come from a man younger than 30 in good health.

This chain joins TRBV20-1 and TRBJ2-4; 9 positions match TRBD1. The J call could be wrong; TRBJ2-7 is a better fit for the DNA end. Germline V gene data show CDR1 as DFQATT and CDR2 as SNEGSKA (reference sequence). This CDR3 has 14 amino acids. The CDR3 nucleotides are TGCAGTGCTAGCCCTGGGACAGGGCCGTACGAGCAGTACTTC. Amino acids: CSASPGTGPYEQYF.

The chain couples TRBV6-5 to TRBJ2-7; 11 positions agree with TRBD2. The CDR3 has 16 residues. Unmatched junction bases numbered 4, after V lost 0 bases and J lost 3 bases. Per germline, CDR1 MNHEY and CDR2 SVGAGI. The CDR3: CASSYSELAGVYEQYF. CDR3 coding DNA: TGTGCCAGCAGTTACTCCGAACTAGCGGGAGTCTACGAGCAGTACTTC.

The DNA of the CDR3 is TGTGCCAGCAGCTTACACCGGGCGTCGAACACCGGGGAGCTGTTTTTT. It encodes CASSLHRASNTGELFF. The V gene is TRBV7-9, the J gene TRBJ2-2; D unclear. This CDR3 has 16 residues. V lost 2 bases and J 0 bases, leaving 10 bases between the germline ends. Germline CDR1 and CDR2: SEHNR and FQNEAQ (reference sequence).

The V call is TRBV5-1, the J call TRBJ2-7; TRBD1 agrees at 9 bases. Germline V gene lookup returns CDR1 SGHRS and CDR2 YFSETQ. The J segment lost 3 bases and the V segment lost 4 bases, leaving 14 bases of the junction unmatched. The CDR3 contains 17 residues. CDR3 DNA: TGCGCCAGCAGCCCCGTGGGGGACAGGGCCGTGCACTACGAGCAGTACTTC. It codes for CASSPVGDRAVHYEQYF.

The rearrangement links TRBV13 to TRBJ2-7; 10 positions match TRBD1. V trimming: 4 bases; J trimming: 7 bases; junction bases outside the gene matches: 10. This CDR3 has 15 amino acids. Germline CDR1 reads PRHDT; CDR2 reads FYEKMQ (reference sequence). The CDR3 DNA reads as TGTGCCAGCAGCTCCGGGACAGGGGTGTGGAATGAGCAGTACTTC. This codes for CASSSGTGVWNEQYF.

V usage is TRBV29-1 and J usage is TRBJ2-5; the match to TRBD1 covers 9 bases. The J call is in doubt because the DNA end fits TRBJ2-7 better. Germline loops: CDR1 SQVTM, CDR2 ANQGSEA. CDR3 length: 15 residues. CDR3 in amino acids: CSVDGTGFSTYEQYF. In nucleotides, the CDR3 is TGCAGCGTTGATGGGACAGGGTTTTCTACCTACGAGCAGTACTTC.

This chain joins TRBV20-1 and TRBJ1-5; 9 nucleotides line up with TRBD1. Trimming at V came to 6 bases and at J to 6 bases, leaving 6 bases not matched to a gene. The CDR3 spans 13 residues. Germline assignment: CDR1 DFQATT and CDR2 SNEGSKA (reference sequence). CDR3 protein: CSAPQTGGQPQHF. The CDR3 region has the DNA TGCAGTGCACCACAGACAGGGGGTCAGCCCCAGCATTTT.

The chain couples TRBV2 to TRBJ2-1, with D maybe TRBD1 (6 bases). Germline CDR1 is SNHLY and CDR2 is FYNNEI. V was pared by 10 bases and J by 4 bases, with 14 bases between. This CDR3 is built from 13 residues. The CDR3, as DNA: TGTGCCACCACAGGGTCTGGGTACAATGAGCAGTTCTTC. It codes for CATTGSGYNEQFF.